The 20 T cell receptor beta chains listed next were all sequenced from one sample in a study of OX40 agonist ivuxolimab in advanced cancers. The library was generated by the immunoSEQ multiplex PCR assay. TCRdb mirrors the immuneACCESS table, restricted to in-frame sequences. Some clones are absent from its copies; in checked studies, under half trace to an unresolved V gene, and the reason for the others is unknown. Here the sample has 42,000 or so clones; over 75% occur a single time. The ten largest clones add up to 2.6% of the sample. Sequences were derived from CD4+ or CD8+ T cells sorted from blood, sampled in a trial of the OX40 agonist ivuxolimab. The receptors derive from an adult with an advanced solid tumor such as melanoma, head and neck, liver or kidney cancer.

This clone was counted a few times. CDR3 protein: CASSFQESTEAFF. The CDR3 DNA reads as TGTGCCAGCAGTTTTCAGGAATCCACTGAAGCTTTCTTT. The V gene is TRBV11-1, the J gene TRBJ1-1; the D is unclear. V lost 6 bases and J 4 bases, leaving 12 bases between the germline ends. Germline V gives CDR1 SGHAT, CDR2 FQDESV (reference sequence). The CDR3 covers 13 residues. Full variable domain (outside the CDR3, taken from reference TRBV11-1 and TRBJ1-1): EAEVAQSPRYKITEKSQAVAFWCDPISGHATLYWYRQILGQGPELLVQFQDESVVDDSQLPKDRFSAERLKGVDSTLKIQPAELGDSAMYLCASSFQESTEAFFGQGTRLTVV.

The V and J genes are TRBV2 and TRBJ1-1; TRBD1 matches at 8 bases. CDR1 SNHLY and CDR2 FYNNEI come from the germline V gene. This CDR3 is 13 amino acids long. With V trimmed by 4 bases and J by 7 bases, 5 bases remained unmatched. The CDR3 DNA is TGTGCCAGCAGTGGACAGGGGTTCGGTGAAGCTTTCTTT. Its protein product is CASSGQGFGEAFF.

This clone was found a few times. The chain couples TRBV19 to TRBJ2-3, with D perhaps TRBD2 (5 bases). V was pared by 3 bases and J by 7 bases, with 8 bases between. From germline, CDR1 is LNHDA and CDR2 SQIVND (reference sequence). CDR3 size: 12 residues. The CDR3 region is CASSIRRNTQYF. CDR3 bases: TGTGCCAGTAGTATCCGGAGGAATACGCAGTATTTT.

The chain has TRBV5-5 and TRBJ1-4, with 10 bases matching TRBD1. J was trimmed by 10 bases and V by 3 bases; bases with no gene match: 9. This CDR3 region has 15 residues. CDR1 and CDR2 from the germline V gene are SGHKS and YYEKEE (reference sequence). CDR3: CASSWDRGGEGKLFF. The CDR3 DNA reads TGTGCCAGCAGCTGGGACAGGGGCGGAGAGGGAAAACTGTTTTTT.

The gene calls are TRBV7-9 and TRBJ2-1, with no clear D. With 1 base removed from V and 6 bases from J, the gap between germline ends came to 1 base. Germline CDR1 is SEHNR and CDR2 is FQNEAQ (reference sequence). The CDR3 sequence is 11 residues long. In DNA form, the CDR3 reads TGTGCCAGCAGCTTAGTCAATGAGCAGTTCTTC. Translating it yields CASSLVNEQFF. The full variable domain, rest sourced from reference TRBV7-9 and TRBJ2-1, is DTGVSQNPRHKITKRGQNVTFRCDPISEHNRLYWYRQTLGQGPEFLTYFQNEAQLEKSRLLSDRFSAERPKGSFSTLEIQRTEQGDSAMYLCASSLVNEQFFGPGTRLTVL.

The chain recombines TRBV5-1 with TRBJ1-2, with D possibly being TRBD1 (5 bases). Trimming removed 4 bases at V and 6 bases at J, with 10 bases between. The germline CDR1 and CDR2 sequences are SGHRS and YFSETQ. The CDR3 contains 12 residues. The CDR3 sequence: CASSTTRDGYTF. As DNA, the CDR3 is TGCGCCAGCAGCACCACCAGGGATGGCTACACCTTC.

The chain employs TRBV18 and TRBJ1-1; no clear D. This CDR3 has 13 amino acids. Per the germline V gene, CDR1 is KGHSH and CDR2 is LQKENI. V was clipped by 6 bases and J by 5 bases, with 13 bases between them. The CDR3 is CASSRGRVTEAFF. In DNA, the CDR3 is TGTGCCAGCTCTCGGGGAAGGGTAACTGAAGCTTTCTTT.

The rearrangement uses TRBV5-5 and TRBJ1-2, with D maybe TRBD1 (5 bases). The CDR3 consists of 16 residues. CDR1 and CDR2 (germline): SGHKS, YYEKEE (reference sequence). The V end was cut by 0 bases, the J end by 3 bases, with 15 bases between. The CDR3 spells CASSLVAGTRDYGYTF. As DNA, the CDR3 is TGTGCCAGCAGCTTGGTCGCCGGGACCCGGGACTATGGCTACACCTTC. Combining the CDR3 with reference TRBV5-5 and TRBJ1-2 gives the whole variable domain DAGVTQSPTHLIKTRGQQVTLRCSPISGHKSVSWYQQVLGQGPQFIFQYYEKEERGRGNFPDRFSARQFPNYSSELNVNALLLGDSALYLCASSLVAGTRDYGYTFGSGTRLTVV.

The rearrangement uses TRBV4-2 and TRBJ2-1; D not resolved. The CDR3 covers 15 residues. The V end lost 0 bases, the J end lost 4 bases, and 10 bases lay between the germline ends. Germline V gene sequence: CDR1 LGHNA, CDR2 YNFKEQ. This CDR3 is CASSQEGGLYNEQFF. The CDR3 DNA reads as TGTGCCAGCAGCCAAGAAGGCGGATTGTACAATGAGCAGTTCTTC.

The chain joins TRBV7-9 to TRBJ2-1; either TRBD1 or TRBD2 may fit D (5 bases each). Looked up from germline, CDR1 is SEHNR and CDR2 is FQNEAQ (reference sequence). CDR3 length: 12 amino acids. The V gene lost 5 bases and the J gene lost 9 bases, with 11 bases spanning the gap. The CDR3 loop reads CASSPVGVEQFF. The DNA for the CDR3 is TGTGCCAGCAGCCCCGTGGGGGTTGAGCAGTTCTTC.

V is TRBV7-3 and J is TRBJ1-3, with D possibly matching TRBD1 (5 bases). Trimming took off 3 bases at V and 1 base at J, with 13 bases between the two ends. Germline V gives CDR1 SGHTA, CDR2 FQGTGA. CDR3 length equals 16 residues. The CDR3 loop reads CASSFSSQGSGNTIYF. Written as DNA, the CDR3 is TGTGCCAGCAGCTTTTCCTCCCAGGGATCTGGAAACACCATATATTTT.

This chain uses TRBV11-3 with TRBJ2-7, with unresolved D. V was shortened by 5 bases and J by 3 bases, with 11 bases between the two germline ends. Germline V gene sequence: CDR1 SGHNT, CDR2 YENEEA. The CDR3 length is 13 residues. In DNA form, the CDR3 reads TGTGCCAGCAGCCAATACTATTACTACGAGCAGTACTTC. It codes for CASSQYYYYEQYF.

The chain uses TRBV14 and TRBJ1-1; D might be TRBD1 (5 bases). The CDR3 loop spans 17 amino acids. V lost 4 bases and J 1 base, leaving 19 bases between the germline ends. Germline values: CDR1 SGHDN, CDR2 FVKESK. CDR3 region: CASSRFGGLFQNTEAFF. The DNA of the CDR3 is TGTGCCAGCAGCCGATTCGGGGGGTTATTCCAGAACACTGAAGCTTTCTTT.

The chain has TRBV19 and TRBJ1-1; a weak D match, TRBD1 (6 bases). The CDR3 covers 13 residues. Germline assignment: CDR1 LNHDA and CDR2 SQIVND (reference sequence). V lost 1 base and J 6 bases, leaving 9 bases between the germline ends. The CDR3 is CASSIVRTAEAFF. In DNA form, the CDR3 reads TGTGCCAGTAGTATAGTTAGGACAGCTGAAGCTTTCTTT.

The chain is built from TRBV4-1 and TRBJ1-1, with TRBD1 as a possible D gene (6 bases). The germline V and J ends were trimmed by 0 bases and 1 base, with 9 bases remaining between them. Germline V gives CDR1 MGHRA, CDR2 YSYEKL. The CDR3 is 15 residues long. CDR3 amino acids: CASSQEEGQNTEAFF. DNA of the CDR3: TGCGCCAGCAGCCAAGAGGAGGGACAGAACACTGAAGCTTTCTTT.

The chain combines TRBV28 with TRBJ2-1, with TRBD2 as a possible D gene (5 bases). There are 15 residues in the CDR3. V was pared by 8 bases and J by 6 bases, with 20 bases between. Germline V lookup: CDR1 MDHEN, CDR2 SYDVKM. The CDR3 DNA reads TGTGCCAGCCCCCCTTCTGGAGGAGCCTCCAATGAGCAGTTCTTC. Translated: CASPPSGGASNEQFF. The full variable domain, with the rest looked up from reference TRBV28 and TRBJ2-1, is DVKVTQSSRYLVKRTGEKVFLECVQDMDHENMFWYRQDPGLGLRLIYFSYDVKMKEKGDIPEGYSVSREKKERFSLILESASTNQTSMYLCASPPSGGASNEQFFGPGTRLTVL.

This clone showed up just once. The V call is TRBV5-1, the J call TRBJ2-5, with 9 bases matching TRBD2. Trimming cost V 4 bases and J 1 base; bases outside gene matches: 11. Germline CDR1 reads SGHRS; CDR2 reads YFSETQ. This CDR3 has 17 residues. The CDR3 coding sequence is TGCGCCAGCAGCGGGGGAACAGCGGGAGGTCCCCAAGAGACCCAGTACTTC. Translation: CASSGGTAGGPQETQYF.

The chain couples TRBV9 to TRBJ2-3; weak D call: TRBD2 (5 bases). The ends were cut back, 7 bases at V and 2 bases at J, with 8 bases in the middle. The CDR3 covers 12 residues. Germline assignment: CDR1 SGDLS and CDR2 YYNGEE. CDR3 sequence (DNA): TGTGCCAGCGCTGACTACACAGATACGCAGTATTTT. Its protein product is CASADYTDTQYF.

This chain connects TRBV5-5 to TRBJ2-2; D unclear. This CDR3 comprises 14 residues. V was clipped by 4 bases and J by 7 bases, with 14 bases between them. Germline CDR1 and CDR2: SGHKS and YYEKEE (reference sequence). CDR3 sequence: CASSPPIGSGELFF. The CDR3, as DNA: TGTGCCAGCAGCCCCCCAATTGGAAGCGGGGAGCTGTTTTTT.

The genes are TRBV7-2 and TRBJ2-1; 12 bases align to TRBD2. Germline trimming cut 3 bases from V and 8 bases from J; bases unmatched to any gene: 2. Germline V gene sequence: CDR1 SGHTA, CDR2 FQGNSA. This CDR3 region has 14 residues. The CDR3 is CASSFPSGRDEQFF. The CDR3 DNA reads TGTGCCAGCAGCTTCCCTAGCGGGAGGGATGAGCAGTTCTTC. Using reference TRBV7-2 and TRBJ2-1 for the parts outside the CDR3, the full variable domain is GAGVSQSPSNKVTEKGKDVELRCDPISGHTALYWYRQSLGQGLEFLIYFQGNSAPDKSGLPSDRFSAERTGGSVSTLTIQRTQQEDSAVYLCASSFPSGRDEQFFGPGTRLTVL.